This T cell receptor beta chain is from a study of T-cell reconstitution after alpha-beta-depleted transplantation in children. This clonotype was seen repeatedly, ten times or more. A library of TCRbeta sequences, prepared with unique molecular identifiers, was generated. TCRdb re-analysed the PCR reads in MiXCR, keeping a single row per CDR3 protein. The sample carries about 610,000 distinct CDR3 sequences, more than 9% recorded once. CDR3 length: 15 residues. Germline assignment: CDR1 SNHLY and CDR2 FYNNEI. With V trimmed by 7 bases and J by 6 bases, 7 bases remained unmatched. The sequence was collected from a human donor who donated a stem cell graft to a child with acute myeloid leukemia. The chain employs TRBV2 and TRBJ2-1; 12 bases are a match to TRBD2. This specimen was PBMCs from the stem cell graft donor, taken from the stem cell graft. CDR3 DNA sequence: TGTGCCAGCACCCGGTCGACTAGCGGGGGCAATGAGCAGTTCTTC. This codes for CASTRSTSGGNEQFF.